The rows below give T cell receptor beta chains drawn from one sample of a study of Ad26.COV2.S vaccination and SARS-CoV-2 variants. TCRdb's copy holds only in-frame clones and misses some; the assay was immunoSEQ multiplex PCR. The table shows a few hundred thousand clones, with more than 70% occurring only once. The input for sequencing was peripheral blood, taken in a trial of Ad26.COV2.S vaccine versus placebo. The receptor source for this set is a person aged 18-65 years who received the Ad26.COV2.S COVID-19 vaccine or a placebo. The CDR3 runs from the conserved cysteine through the conserved F or W. Fields, in order: clone size, D gene, V gene, J gene, CDR3 protein, CDR3 DNA. The D gene is left open where the match is weak. Clone size is stated in some rows and not others, as once, few, many or a class when expanded.

NA	NA	TRBV6-5	TRBJ2-1	CASSPWRVFNEQFF	TGTGCCAGCAGCCCCTGGCGCGTTTTCAATGAGCAGTTCTTC
NA	TRBD1	TRBV12-3/TRBV12-4	TRBJ2-1	CASSSGRGNEQFF	TGTGCCAGCAGTTCGGGCAGGGGGAATGAGCAGTTCTTC
NA	NA	TRBV19	TRBJ1-5	CASSSPREGNQPQHF	TGTGCCAGTAGTTCCCCCAGGGAGGGCAATCAGCCCCAGCATTTT
once	NA	TRBV20-1	TRBJ1-1	CSASTDKAEAFF	TGCAGTGCTAGTACCGACAAGGCTGAAGCTTTCTTT
NA	TRBD2	TRBV6-5	TRBJ2-7	CASSTLAGGNEQYF	TGTGCCAGCAGCACACTAGCGGGGGGGAACGAGCAGTACTTC
NA	TRBD1	TRBV18	TRBJ2-7	CASFTGTGGSYEQYF	TGTGCCAGCTTTACCGGGACAGGGGGTTCCTACGAGCAGTACTTC
NA	NA	TRBV6-1	TRBJ2-5	CASSEEEGKKTQYF	TGTGCCAGCAGTGAAGAAGAGGGAAAGAAGACCCAGTACTTC
NA	NA	TRBV10-1	TRBJ1-2	CASSRQVPKTLRANYGYTF	TGCGCCAGCAGTCGACAGGTTCCGAAAACCCTACGGGCGAACTATGGCTACACCTTC
NA	NA	TRBV21-1	TRBJ2-1	CASSSPRPVTAPYNEQFF	TGTGCCAGCAGCAGTCCCCGGCCGGTGACCGCCCCCTACAATGAGCAGTTCTTC
NA	TRBD2	TRBV4-1	TRBJ2-7	CASSHAGGGREGLYEQYF	TGCGCCAGCAGCCACGCTGGGGGGGGGCGGGAGGGCCTGTACGAGCAGTACTTC
NA	NA	TRBV7-3	TRBJ2-5	CASSLGASPWETQYF	TGTGCCAGCAGCTTAGGGGCGTCTCCCTGGGAGACCCAGTACTTC
NA	NA	TRBV4-3	TRBJ1-2	CASSQDIWQGNYGYTF	TGCGCCAGCAGCCAAGATATTTGGCAGGGGAACTATGGCTACACCTTC
NA	NA	TRBV29-1	TRBJ1-2	CSTHRSGANNYGYTF	TGCAGCACTCATCGTTCCGGGGCCAATAACTATGGCTACACCTTC
once	NA	TRBV4-1	TRBJ1-6	CASSQAELPRSAYNSPLHF	TGCGCCAGCAGCCAAGCGGAACTACCGAGGAGCGCCTATAATTCACCCCTCCACTTT
NA	NA	TRBV14	TRBJ1-1	CASSQDARAEAFF	TGTGCCAGCAGCCAAGATGCGAGGGCTGAAGCTTTCTTT
NA	NA	TRBV6-2/TRBV6-3	TRBJ2-7	CASSPGHPSYEQYF	TGTGCCAGCAGTCCGGGACATCCCTCCTACGAGCAGTACTTC
NA	NA	TRBV19	TRBJ1-3	CASSMSGDTIYF	TGTGCCAGTAGTATGAGTGGGGACACCATATATTTT
NA	TRBD1	TRBV6-6	TRBJ1-2	CASTSVQGADYGYTF	TGTGCCAGCACCAGTGTCCAGGGGGCGGACTATGGCTACACCTTC
NA	NA	TRBV27	TRBJ2-7	CASSYKAGDAYEQYF	TGTGCCAGCAGTTACAAAGCGGGTGACGCCTACGAGCAGTACTTC
NA	NA	TRBV9	TRBJ1-1	CASSVALTEMNTEAFF	TGTGCCAGCAGCGTAGCTTTGACAGAAATGAACACTGAAGCTTTCTTT
NA	NA	TRBV5-1	TRBJ2-7	CASSPLAVTYEQYF	TGCGCCAGCAGCCCCTTAGCGGTAACCTACGAGCAGTACTTC
NA	TRBD2	TRBV18	TRBJ2-7	CASSPPASGGSYEQYF	TGTGCCAGCTCACCACCTGCTAGCGGGGGCTCCTACGAGCAGTACTTC
NA	TRBD1	TRBV6-5	TRBJ1-1	CASSPRGQSYTEAFF	TGTGCCAGCAGCCCCAGGGGACAGAGTTACACTGAAGCTTTCTTT
NA	TRBD1	TRBV28	TRBJ2-7	CASSLGQGPYEQYF	TGTGCCAGCAGTTTGGGACAGGGACCCTACGAGCAGTACTTC
NA	NA	TRBV19	TRBJ2-7	CASSISDRAPMRYF	TGTGCCAGTAGTATTTCGGACAGAGCCCCGATGAGGTACTTC
NA	NA	TRBV7-2	TRBJ1-4	CASSLDREEKLFF	TGTGCCAGCAGCTTAGACAGGGAGGAGAAACTGTTTTTT
NA	NA	TRBV6-6	TRBJ1-2	CASSRSNYGYTF	TGTGCCAGCAGTAGATCTAACTATGGCTACACCTTC
NA	NA	TRBV12-3/TRBV12-4	TRBJ1-1	CASSLRVNTEAFF	TGTGCCAGCAGTTTACGGGTGAACACTGAAGCTTTCTTT
NA	NA	TRBV27	TRBJ2-7	CASSLMSGVSGEQYF	TGTGCCAGCAGTTTGATGTCAGGCGTATCAGGCGAGCAGTACTTC
NA	NA	TRBV5-4	TRBJ1-1	CASSLLTALETEAFF	TGTGCCAGCAGCTTGCTGACAGCTCTGGAGACTGAAGCTTTCTTT
NA	NA	TRBV19	TRBJ2-2	CASRRENTGELFF	TGTGCCAGTAGGCGGGAGAACACCGGGGAGCTGTTTTTT
large	TRBD2	TRBV29-1	TRBJ2-2	CSVGGGRARRGGTGELFF	TGCAGCGTTGGTGGCGGGAGGGCCCGTAGGGGAGGGACCGGGGAGCTGTTTTTT
NA	NA	TRBV6-6	TRBJ1-2	CASSYEWGAYGYTF	TGTGCCAGCAGTTACGAATGGGGGGCCTATGGCTACACCTTC